This T cell receptor (beta chain) was documented in a study of blood T cells in healthy people across ages. Study-level points and caveats: It was found that TCR beta diversity correlated strongly with the percentage of naive T cells.

Through a sample-barcoded 5' primer and a J-beta primer mix, a second PCR was run for roughly 6 to 11 cycles. One entry per CDR3 protein, called by TCRdb with MiXCR from the 5' RACE reads. The sample contains approximately 680,000 distinct CDR3 sequences, approximately 29% of which appear only once. This CDR3 has 15 amino acids. CDR1 is SQVTM, CDR2 ANQGSEA, per germline. This clonotype was detected a few times. Its antigen is unknown. This may be a read error, as it is one base from a much larger clone. This receptor was taken from a woman aged 80 or older in good health. The sequenced sample was blood. The chain is built from TRBV29-1 and TRBJ2-1, with D possibly being TRBD2 (7 bases). The J call may be incorrect, as the DNA end agrees better with TRBJ2-7. Written as DNA, the CDR3 is TGCAGCGTTGAAGATCTGCGCGGGGGCTACAATGAGCAGTACTTC. Its translation is CSVEDLRGGYNEQYF.